The source of this T cell receptor (beta chain) is a study of cytomegalovirus exposure and HLA in healthy donors. V dropped 0 bases and J dropped 7 bases, with 15 bases sitting between them. CDR3 length: 15 residues. Germline-derived CDR1 and CDR2 are LGHNT and FRNRAP. This clone was counted only a few times. What it binds is unknown. PCR employed 60 Vbeta and 13 Jbeta primers. Libraries were prepared by immunoSEQ multiplex PCR; TCRdb keeps only in-frame clonotypes and omits some of them. In the table there are approximately 100,000 clones, about 75% of which are singletons. Study results and caveats: In a later analysis, productive TCRs from donors in an Asian-associated ancestry cluster reportedly carried fewer N-insertions than the cohort mean.

The J gene is TRBJ1-1, the V gene TRBV12-5, with D perhaps matching TRBD1 (5 bases). The sequence was obtained from a male donor in good health and CMV-seropositive. Material: PBMCs. CDR3 bases: TGTGCTAGTGGTTTGGTACTTTCGGGGGATCTTGAAGCTTTCTTT. It encodes CASGLVLSGDLEAFF.